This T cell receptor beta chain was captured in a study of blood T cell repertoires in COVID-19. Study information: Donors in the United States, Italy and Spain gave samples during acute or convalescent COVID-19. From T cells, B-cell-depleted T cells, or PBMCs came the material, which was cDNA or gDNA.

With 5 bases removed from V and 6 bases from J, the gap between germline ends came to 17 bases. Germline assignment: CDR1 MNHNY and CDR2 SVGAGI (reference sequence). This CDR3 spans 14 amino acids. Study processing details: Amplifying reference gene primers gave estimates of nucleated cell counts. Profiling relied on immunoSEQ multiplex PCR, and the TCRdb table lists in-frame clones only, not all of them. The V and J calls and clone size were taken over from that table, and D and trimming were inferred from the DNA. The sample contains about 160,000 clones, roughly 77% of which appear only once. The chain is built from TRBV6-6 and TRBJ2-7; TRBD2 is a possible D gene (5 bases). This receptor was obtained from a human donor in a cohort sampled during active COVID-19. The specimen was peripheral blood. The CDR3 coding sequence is TGTGCCAGCAGTGCCCTCGGCTGGAGGTCCGAGCAGTACTTC. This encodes CASSALGWRSEQYF.